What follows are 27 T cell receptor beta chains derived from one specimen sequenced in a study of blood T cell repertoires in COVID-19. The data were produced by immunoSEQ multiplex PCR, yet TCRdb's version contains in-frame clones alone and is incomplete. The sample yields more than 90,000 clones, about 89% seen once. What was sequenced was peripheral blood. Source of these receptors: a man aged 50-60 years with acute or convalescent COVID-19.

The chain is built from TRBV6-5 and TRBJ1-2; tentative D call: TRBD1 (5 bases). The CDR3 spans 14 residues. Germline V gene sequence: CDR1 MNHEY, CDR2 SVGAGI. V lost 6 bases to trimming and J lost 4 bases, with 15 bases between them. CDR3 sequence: CASSYSTDRYGYTF. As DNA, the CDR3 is TGTGCCAGCAGCTATTCGACAGACCGCTATGGCTACACCTTC.

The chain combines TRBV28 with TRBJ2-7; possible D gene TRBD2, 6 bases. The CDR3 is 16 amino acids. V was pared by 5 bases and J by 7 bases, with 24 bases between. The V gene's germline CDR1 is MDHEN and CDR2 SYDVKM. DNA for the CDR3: TGTGCCAGCAGTCCCTCCGGGGGTGGGGCGTTAGGGGAGCAGTACTTC. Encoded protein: CASSPSGGGALGEQYF.

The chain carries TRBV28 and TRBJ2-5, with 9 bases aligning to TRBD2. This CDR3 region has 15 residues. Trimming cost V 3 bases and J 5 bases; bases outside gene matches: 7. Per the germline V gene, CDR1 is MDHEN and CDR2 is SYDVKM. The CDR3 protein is CASSFGRGGFETQYF. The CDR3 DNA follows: TGTGCCAGCAGTTTTGGGCGGGGGGGCTTTGAGACCCAGTACTTC.

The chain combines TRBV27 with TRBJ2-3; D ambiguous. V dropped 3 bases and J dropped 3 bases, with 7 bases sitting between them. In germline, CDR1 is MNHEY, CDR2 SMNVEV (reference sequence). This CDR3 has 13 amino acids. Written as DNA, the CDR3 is TGTGCCAGCAGTTTTCGGTCTACAGATACGCAGTATTTT. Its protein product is CASSFRSTDTQYF.

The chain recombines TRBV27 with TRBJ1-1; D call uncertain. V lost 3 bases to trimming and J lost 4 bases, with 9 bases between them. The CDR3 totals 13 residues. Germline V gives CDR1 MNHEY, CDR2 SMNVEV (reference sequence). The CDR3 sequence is CASSFRAPTEAFF. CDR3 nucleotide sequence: TGTGCCAGCAGTTTTCGAGCCCCCACTGAAGCTTTCTTT.

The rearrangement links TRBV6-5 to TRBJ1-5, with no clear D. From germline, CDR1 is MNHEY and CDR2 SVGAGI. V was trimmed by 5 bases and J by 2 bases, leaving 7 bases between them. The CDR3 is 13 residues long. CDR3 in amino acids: CASSPRGNQPQHF. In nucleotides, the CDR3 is TGTGCCAGCAGTCCTCGAGGCAATCAGCCCCAGCATTTT.

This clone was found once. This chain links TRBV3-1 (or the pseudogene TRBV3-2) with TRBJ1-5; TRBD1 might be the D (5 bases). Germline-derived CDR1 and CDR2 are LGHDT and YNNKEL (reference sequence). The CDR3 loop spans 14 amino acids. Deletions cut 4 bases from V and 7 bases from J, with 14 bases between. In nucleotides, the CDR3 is TGTGCCAGCAGCCCCCGCTGGGGGGACCAGCCCCAGCATTTT. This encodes CASSPRWGDQPQHF.

This CDR3 is CASIRDTHTNSPLHF. In DNA form, the CDR3 reads TGTGCCAGCATTCGAGACACCCATACGAATTCACCCCTCCACTTT. This chain uses TRBV6-6 with TRBJ1-6, with no clear D. Germline CDR1 and CDR2: MNHNY and SVGAGI (reference sequence). The ends were cut back, 7 bases at V and 7 bases at J, with 17 bases in the middle. The CDR3 totals 15 residues.

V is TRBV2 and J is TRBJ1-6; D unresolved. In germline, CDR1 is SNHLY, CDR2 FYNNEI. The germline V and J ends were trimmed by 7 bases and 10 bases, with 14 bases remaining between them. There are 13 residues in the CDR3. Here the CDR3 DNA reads TGTGCCAGCAATAATGACTGGAGATCACCCCTCCACTTT. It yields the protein CASNNDWRSPLHF.

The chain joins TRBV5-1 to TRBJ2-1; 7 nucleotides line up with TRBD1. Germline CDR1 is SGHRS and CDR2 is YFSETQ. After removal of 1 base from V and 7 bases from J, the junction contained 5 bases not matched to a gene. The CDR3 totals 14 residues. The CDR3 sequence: CASSLWDSGNEQFF. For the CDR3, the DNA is TGCGCCAGCAGCTTGTGGGACAGTGGTAATGAGCAGTTCTTC. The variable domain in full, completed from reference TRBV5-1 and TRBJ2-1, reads KAGVTQTPRYLIKTRGQQVTLSCSPISGHRSVSWYQQTPGQGLQFLFEYFSETQRNKGNFPGRFSGRQFSNSRSEMNVSTLELGDSALYLCASSLWDSGNEQFFGPGTRLTVL.

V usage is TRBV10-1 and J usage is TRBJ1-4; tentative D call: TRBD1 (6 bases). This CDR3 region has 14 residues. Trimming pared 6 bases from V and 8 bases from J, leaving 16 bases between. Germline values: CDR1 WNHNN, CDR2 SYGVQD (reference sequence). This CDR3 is CASRRTGTREKLFF. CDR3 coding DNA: TGCGCCAGCAGAAGAACCGGGACAAGGGAAAAACTGTTTTTT.

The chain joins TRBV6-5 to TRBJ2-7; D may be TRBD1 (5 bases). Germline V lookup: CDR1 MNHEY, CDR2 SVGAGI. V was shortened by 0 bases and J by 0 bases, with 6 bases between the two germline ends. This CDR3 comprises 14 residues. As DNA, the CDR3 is TGTGCCAGCAGTTACTCGACAGCCTCCTACGAGCAGTACTTC. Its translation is CASSYSTASYEQYF.

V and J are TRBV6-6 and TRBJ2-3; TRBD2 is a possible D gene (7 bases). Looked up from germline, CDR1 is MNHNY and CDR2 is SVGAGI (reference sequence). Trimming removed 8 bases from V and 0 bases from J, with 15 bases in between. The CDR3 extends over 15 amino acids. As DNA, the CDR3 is TGTGCCAGCCACCAGAGGGGGGGGAGCACAGATACGCAGTATTTT. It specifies CASHQRGGSTDTQYF.

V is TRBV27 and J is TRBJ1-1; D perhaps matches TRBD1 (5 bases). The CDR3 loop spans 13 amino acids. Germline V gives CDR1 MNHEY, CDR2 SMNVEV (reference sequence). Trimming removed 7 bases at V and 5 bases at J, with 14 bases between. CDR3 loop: CASTTSGLTEAFF. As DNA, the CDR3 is TGTGCCAGCACCACTTCAGGGTTGACTGAAGCTTTCTTT.

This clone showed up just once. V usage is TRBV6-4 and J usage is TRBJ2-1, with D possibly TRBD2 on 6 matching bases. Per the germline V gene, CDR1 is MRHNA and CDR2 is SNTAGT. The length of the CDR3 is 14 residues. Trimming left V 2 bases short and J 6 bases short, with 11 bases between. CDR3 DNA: TGTGCCAGCAGTGACAGGGAGGCAAGCAATGAGCAGTTCTTC. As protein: CASSDREASNEQFF.

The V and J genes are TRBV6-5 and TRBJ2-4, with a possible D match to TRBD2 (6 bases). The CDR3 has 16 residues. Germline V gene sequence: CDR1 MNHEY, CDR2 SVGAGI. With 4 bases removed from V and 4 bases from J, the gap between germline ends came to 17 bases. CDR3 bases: TGTGCCAGCAGTTCGGGTCGAGAGGGGAGGAAAAACATTCAGTACTTC. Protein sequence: CASSSGREGRKNIQYF.

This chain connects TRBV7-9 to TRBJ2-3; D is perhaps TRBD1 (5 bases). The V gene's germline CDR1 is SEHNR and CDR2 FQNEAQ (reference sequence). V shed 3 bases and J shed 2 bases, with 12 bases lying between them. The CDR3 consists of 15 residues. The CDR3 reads CASSLQGSLTDTQYF. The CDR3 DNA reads TGTGCCAGCAGCTTGCAGGGATCTCTCACAGATACGCAGTATTTT. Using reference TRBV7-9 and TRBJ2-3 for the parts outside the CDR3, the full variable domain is DTGVSQNPRHKITKRGQNVTFRCDPISEHNRLYWYRQTLGQGPEFLTYFQNEAQLEKSRLLSDRFSAERPKGSFSTLEIQRTEQGDSAMYLCASSLQGSLTDTQYFGPGTRLTVL.

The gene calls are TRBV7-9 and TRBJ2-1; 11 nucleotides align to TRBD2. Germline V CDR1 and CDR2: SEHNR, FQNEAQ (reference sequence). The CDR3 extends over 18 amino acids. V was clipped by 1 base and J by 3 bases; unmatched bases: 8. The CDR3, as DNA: TGTGCCAGCAGCTTAGGGCTAGCGGGGGGCCCAGGCTACAATGAGCAGTTCTTC. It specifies CASSLGLAGGPGYNEQFF.

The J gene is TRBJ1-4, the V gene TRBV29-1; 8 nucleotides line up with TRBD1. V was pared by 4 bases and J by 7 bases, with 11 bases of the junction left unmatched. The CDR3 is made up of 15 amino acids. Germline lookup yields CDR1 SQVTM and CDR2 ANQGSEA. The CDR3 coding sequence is TGCAGCGTTGTTACCTTTACAGGGGGAGTTGAAAAACTGTTTTTT. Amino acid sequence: CSVVTFTGGVEKLFF. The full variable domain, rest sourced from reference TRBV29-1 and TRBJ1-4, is SAVISQKPSRDICQRGTSLTIQCQVDSQVTMMFWYRQQPGQSLTLIATANQGSEATYESGFVIDKFPISRPNLTFSTLTVSNMSPEDSSIYLCSVVTFTGGVEKLFFGSGTQLSVL.

In nucleotides, the CDR3 is TGTGCCAGCTCACCCCTCCTCGGGACAGGGGATTCGGGCACTGAAGCTTTCTTT. It encodes CASSPLLGTGDSGTEAFF. The chain has TRBV18 and TRBJ1-1; 10 bases agree with TRBD1. Germline assignment: CDR1 KGHSH and CDR2 LQKENI. The V gene end was trimmed by 3 bases and the J gene end by 4 bases; junction bases not matched to a gene: 14. The CDR3 runs to 18 residues.

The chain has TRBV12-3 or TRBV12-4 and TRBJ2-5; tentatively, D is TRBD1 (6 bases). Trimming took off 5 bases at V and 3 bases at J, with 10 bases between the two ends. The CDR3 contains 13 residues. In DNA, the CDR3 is TGTGCCAGCAGTCCTACAGGGAAAGAGACCCAGTACTTC. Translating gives CASSPTGKETQYF.

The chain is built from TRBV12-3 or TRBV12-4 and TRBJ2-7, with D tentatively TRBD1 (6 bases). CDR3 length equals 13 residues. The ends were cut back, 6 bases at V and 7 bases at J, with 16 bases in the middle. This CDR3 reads CASSRNRAGEQYF. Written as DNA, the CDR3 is TGTGCCAGCAGCCGCAACAGGGCTGGGGAGCAGTACTTC.

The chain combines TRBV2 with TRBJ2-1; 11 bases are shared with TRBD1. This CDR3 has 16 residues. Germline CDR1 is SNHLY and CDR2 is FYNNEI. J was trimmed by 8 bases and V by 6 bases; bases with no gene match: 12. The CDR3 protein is CASRIPRDRGGYEQFF. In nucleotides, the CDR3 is TGTGCCAGCAGGATTCCCCGGGACAGGGGGGGATATGAGCAGTTCTTC.

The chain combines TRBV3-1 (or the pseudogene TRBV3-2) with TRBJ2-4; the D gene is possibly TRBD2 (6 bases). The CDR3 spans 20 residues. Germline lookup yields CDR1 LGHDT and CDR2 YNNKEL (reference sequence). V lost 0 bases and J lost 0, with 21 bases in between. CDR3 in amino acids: CASSQDPISGREVAKNIQYF. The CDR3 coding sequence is TGTGCCAGCAGCCAAGACCCGATAAGTGGCAGGGAGGTAGCCAAAAACATTCAGTACTTC.

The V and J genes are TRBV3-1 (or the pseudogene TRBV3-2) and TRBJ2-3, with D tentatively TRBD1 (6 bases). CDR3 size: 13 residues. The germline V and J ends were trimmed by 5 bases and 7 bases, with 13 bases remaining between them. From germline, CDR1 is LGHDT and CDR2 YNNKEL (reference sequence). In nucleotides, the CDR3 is TGTGCCAGCAGCTCACAGGGTGGGAATACGCAGTATTTT. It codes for CASSSQGGNTQYF.

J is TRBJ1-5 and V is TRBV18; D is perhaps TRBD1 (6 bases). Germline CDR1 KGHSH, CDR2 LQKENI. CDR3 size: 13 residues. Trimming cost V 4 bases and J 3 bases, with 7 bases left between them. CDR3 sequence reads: CASSRQDNQPQHF. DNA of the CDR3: TGTGCCAGCTCACGACAGGACAATCAGCCCCAGCATTTT.

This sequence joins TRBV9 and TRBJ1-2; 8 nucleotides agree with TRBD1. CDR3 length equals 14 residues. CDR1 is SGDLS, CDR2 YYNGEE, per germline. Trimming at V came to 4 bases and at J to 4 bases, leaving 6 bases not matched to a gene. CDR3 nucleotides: TGTGCCAGCAGCCCCGACGGACAGGGCTATGGCTACACCTTC. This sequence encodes CASSPDGQGYGYTF. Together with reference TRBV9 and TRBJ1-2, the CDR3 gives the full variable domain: DSGVTQTPKHLITATGQRVTLRCSPRSGDLSVYWYQQSLDQGLQFLIQYYNGEERAKGNILERFSAQQFPDLHSELNLSSLELGDSALYFCASSPDGQGYGYTFGSGTRLTVV.